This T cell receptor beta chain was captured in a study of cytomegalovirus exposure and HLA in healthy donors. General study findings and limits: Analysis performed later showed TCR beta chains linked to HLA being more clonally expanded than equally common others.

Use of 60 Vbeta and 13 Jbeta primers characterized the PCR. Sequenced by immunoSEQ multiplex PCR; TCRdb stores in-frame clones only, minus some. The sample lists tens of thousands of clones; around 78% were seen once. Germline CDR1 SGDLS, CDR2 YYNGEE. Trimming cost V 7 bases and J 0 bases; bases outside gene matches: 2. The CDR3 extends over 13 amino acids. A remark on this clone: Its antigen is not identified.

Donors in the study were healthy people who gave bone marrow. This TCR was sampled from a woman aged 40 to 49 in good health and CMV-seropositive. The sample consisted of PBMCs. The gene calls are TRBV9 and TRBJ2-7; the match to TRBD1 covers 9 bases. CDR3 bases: TGTGCCAGCGGGACAGGGAGCTCCTACGAGCAGTACTTC. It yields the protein CASGTGSSYEQYF.